These 17 T cell receptor beta chains were sequenced from one sample in a study of T-cell reconstitution after alpha-beta-depleted transplantation in children. Preparation of the TCRbeta library involved a method that used unique molecular identifiers. TCRdb called the PCR reads again in MiXCR, with one record for every CDR3 protein. This sample has about a million distinct CDR3 sequences; 25% to 35% occur once, and the top ten carry 28%. The specimen was PBMCs, mostly from graft donor cells, collected 360 days after TCRalphabeta/CD19-depleted stem cell transplant. The origin of the receptors is a boy less than two years old who had a stem cell transplant for SCID, so the T cells may come from the graft donor.

Only a few counts were recorded for this clonotype. The genes are TRBV12-3 or TRBV12-4 and TRBJ2-7, with 12 bases that match TRBD2. The CDR3 runs 14 residues. Trimming removed 6 bases from V and 4 bases from J; junction bases left unmatched: 4. The CDR3 DNA is TGTGCCAGCAGCCGGACTAGCGGGAAATACGAGCAGTACTTC. It codes for CASSRTSGKYEQYF.

The rearrangement uses TRBV18 and TRBJ2-2; either TRBD1 or TRBD2 may fit D (5 bases each). CDR1 is KGHSH and CDR2 is LQKENI in the germline V gene. Trimming cost V 3 bases and J 3 bases, with 11 bases left between them. CDR3 length: 15 residues. This CDR3 is CASSPSGLHTGELFF. The DNA of the CDR3 is TGTGCCAGCTCACCGTCGGGGCTCCACACCGGGGAGCTGTTTTTT.

This chain joins TRBV5-1 and TRBJ1-1, with D perhaps matching TRBD1 (5 bases). V was clipped by 7 bases and J by 3 bases, with 10 bases between them. This CDR3 comprises 12 residues. The germline CDR1 and CDR2 sequences are SGHRS and YFSETQ. Here the CDR3 reads CASGIGDTEAFF. The CDR3 DNA reads as TGCGCCAGCGGGATAGGGGACACTGAAGCTTTCTTT.

The chain joins TRBV11-2 to TRBJ2-4; D is perhaps TRBD2 (5 bases). The CDR3 has 15 amino acids. Germline V gives CDR1 SGHAT, CDR2 FQNNGV. The V end lost 4 bases, the J end lost 0 bases, and 10 bases lay between the germline ends. The chain's CDR3 is CASSSRGLAKNIQYF. The DNA for the CDR3 is TGTGCCAGCAGCTCCCGGGGTCTAGCCAAAAACATTCAGTACTTC.

The CDR3 reads CASSFTSGAPRNEQFF. The CDR3 DNA reads as TGTGCCAGCAGTTTCACTAGCGGGGCCCCTCGCAATGAGCAGTTCTTC. This chain uses TRBV12-3 or TRBV12-4 with TRBJ2-1, with 10 bases fitting TRBD2. V was pared by 3 bases and J by 6 bases, with 8 bases of the junction left unmatched. The CDR3 sequence is 16 residues long.

The chain couples TRBV12-3 or TRBV12-4 to TRBJ2-3; D is undetermined. The CDR3 has 16 residues. With 1 base removed from V and 4 bases from J, the gap between germline ends came to 15 bases. The CDR3 DNA is TGTGCCAGCAGTTTAGTGCAGGCACGGTGGGCAGATACGCAGTATTTT. Amino acid sequence: CASSLVQARWADTQYF.

The chain uses TRBV6-2 or TRBV6-3 and TRBJ2-3; D call uncertain. The CDR3 totals 14 residues. CDR1 is MNHEY and CDR2 is SVGEGT in the germline V gene. The ends were cut back, 0 bases at V and 6 bases at J, with 10 bases in the middle. Written as DNA, the CDR3 is TGTGCCAGCAGTTACTCACCCCTGGAGGATACGCAGTATTTT. Translated: CASSYSPLEDTQYF.

The genes are TRBV27 and TRBJ2-3; 7 bases match TRBD1. Unmatched junction bases numbered 5, after V lost 4 bases and J lost 7 bases. The germline gives CDR1 MNHEY, CDR2 SMNVEV (reference sequence). This CDR3 region has 13 residues. CDR3 protein: CASSSYRGNTQYF. For the CDR3, the DNA is TGTGCCAGCAGTTCGTACAGGGGAAATACGCAGTATTTT.

V and J are TRBV4-1 and TRBJ1-1; 7 nucleotides agree with TRBD1. Germline-derived CDR1 and CDR2 are MGHRA and YSYEKL. J gave up 1 base and V 2 bases, and 10 bases lay outside the gene matches. This CDR3 region has 17 residues. This CDR3 reads CASSQPSTGLRNTEAFF. The CDR3, as DNA: TGCGCCAGCAGCCAACCGTCGACAGGGCTAAGGAACACTGAAGCTTTCTTT.

The rearrangement links TRBV7-2 to TRBJ2-7; TRBD2 aligns across 9 bases. With V trimmed by 4 bases and J by 6 bases, 13 bases remained unmatched. This CDR3 contains 16 residues. Germline-derived CDR1 and CDR2 are SGHTA and FQGNSA. CDR3: CASSSSAGGRFFEQYF. The CDR3 bases are TGTGCCAGCAGCTCTAGCGCGGGGGGGCGATTTTTCGAGCAGTACTTC.

This clonotype showed up just a few times. The rearrangement uses TRBV4-3 and TRBJ2-5, with D unresolved. V gave up 1 base and J gave up 1 base, with 7 bases separating them. Germline assignment: CDR1 LGHNA and CDR2 YSLEER. The length of the CDR3 is 14 residues. CDR3 coding DNA: TGCGCCAGCAGCCAAGTGCCGTTCCAAGAGACCCAGTACTTC. Translating gives CASSQVPFQETQYF.

This clonotype turned up a few times. The rearrangement uses TRBV7-9 and TRBJ2-7, with D perhaps assigned TRBD1 or TRBD2 (5 bases each). This CDR3 spans 14 amino acids. Germline V lookup: CDR1 SEHNR, CDR2 FQNEAQ (reference sequence). Deletions cut 5 bases from V and 0 bases from J, with 11 bases between. The CDR3 reads CASSGVGTSYEQYF. The CDR3 DNA reads as TGTGCCAGCAGCGGGGTCGGGACCTCCTACGAGCAGTACTTC.

This clonotype has at least ten counts. CDR3 sequence (DNA): TGTGCCATCAGTGGGGGGACAGCCGAAGCTTTCTTT. It translates to CAISGGTAEAFF. This chain connects TRBV10-3 to TRBJ1-1; 7 bases map to TRBD1. Germline V gene sequence: CDR1 ENHRY, CDR2 SYGVKD. The CDR3 is 12 residues long. The junction had 4 bases not matched to a gene; V was cut back by 4 bases and J by 8 bases.

The sample holds a few counts of this clonotype. The chain has TRBV2 and TRBJ2-7; the D gene is possibly TRBD1 (7 bases). Germline V CDR1 and CDR2: SNHLY, FYNNEI. V lost 6 bases and J lost 6, with 15 bases in between. This CDR3 has 13 residues. In DNA form, the CDR3 reads TGTGCCAGCAGACCCATCCAGGGGGGCGAGCAGTACTTC. Residues: CASRPIQGGEQYF.

Ten or more counts support this clonotype. This chain connects TRBV20-1 to TRBJ2-5; TRBD1 aligns across 7 bases. The CDR3 has 15 residues. The V gene's germline CDR1 is DFQATT and CDR2 SNEGSKA (reference sequence). V lost 2 bases to trimming and J lost 1 base; unmatched junction nucleotides: 7. The CDR3 protein is CSARIWGQSQETQYF. As DNA, the CDR3 is TGCAGTGCTAGAATTTGGGGACAGAGCCAAGAGACCCAGTACTTC.

DNA for the CDR3: TGTGCCAGCAGCCCTACCTATAGCACAGATACGCAGTATTTT. This sequence encodes CASSPTYSTDTQYF. The chain carries TRBV7-9 and TRBJ2-3; the D is unclear. The CDR3 covers 14 residues. In germline, CDR1 is SEHNR, CDR2 FQNEAQ (reference sequence). Deletions cut 5 bases from V and 0 bases from J, with 9 bases between.

This clonotype appeared many times. This chain connects TRBV27 to TRBJ2-2; TRBD2 agrees at 8 bases. V lost 2 bases, J lost 5 bases, and 4 bases stayed unmatched. The germline CDR1 and CDR2 sequences are MNHEY and SMNVEV (reference sequence). This CDR3 region has 15 residues. CDR3: CASSLMGLGTGELFF. CDR3 coding DNA: TGTGCCAGCAGTTTAATGGGACTAGGAACCGGGGAGCTGTTTTTT.